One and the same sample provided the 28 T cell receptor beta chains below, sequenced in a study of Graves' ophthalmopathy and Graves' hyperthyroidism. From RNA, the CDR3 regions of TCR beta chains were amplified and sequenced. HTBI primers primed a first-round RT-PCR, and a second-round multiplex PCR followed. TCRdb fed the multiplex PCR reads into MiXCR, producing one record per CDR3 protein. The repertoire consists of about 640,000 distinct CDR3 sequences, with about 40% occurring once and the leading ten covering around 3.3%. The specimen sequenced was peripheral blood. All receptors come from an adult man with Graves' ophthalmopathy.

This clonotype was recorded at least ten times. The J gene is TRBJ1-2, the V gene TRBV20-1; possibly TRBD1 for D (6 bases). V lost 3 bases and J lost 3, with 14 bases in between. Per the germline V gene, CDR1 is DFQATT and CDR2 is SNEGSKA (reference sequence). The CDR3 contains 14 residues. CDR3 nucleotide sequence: TGCAGTGCTAGGTGGCCAGGGGTAGACTATGGCTACACCTTC. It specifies CSARWPGVDYGYTF.

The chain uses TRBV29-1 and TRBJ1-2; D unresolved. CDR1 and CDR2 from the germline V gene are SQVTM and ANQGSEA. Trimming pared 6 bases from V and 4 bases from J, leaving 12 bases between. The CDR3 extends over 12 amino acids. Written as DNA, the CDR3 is TGCAGCGTCGGGAGGGAGGCCTATGGCTACACCTTC. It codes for CSVGREAYGYTF.

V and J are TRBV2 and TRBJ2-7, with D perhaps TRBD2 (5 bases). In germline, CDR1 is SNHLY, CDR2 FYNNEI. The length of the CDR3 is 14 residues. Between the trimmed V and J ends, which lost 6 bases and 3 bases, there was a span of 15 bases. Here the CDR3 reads CASSPGLRNYEQYF. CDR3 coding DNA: TGTGCCAGCAGCCCCGGACTGAGAAACTACGAGCAGTACTTC.

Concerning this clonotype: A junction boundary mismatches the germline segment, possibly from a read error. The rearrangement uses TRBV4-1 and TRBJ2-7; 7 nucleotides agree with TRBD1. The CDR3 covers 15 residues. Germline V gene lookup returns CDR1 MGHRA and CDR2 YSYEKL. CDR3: CTSSKTETGFYEQYF. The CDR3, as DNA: TGCACCAGCAGCAAGACCGAGACAGGGTTCTACGAGCAGTACTTC.

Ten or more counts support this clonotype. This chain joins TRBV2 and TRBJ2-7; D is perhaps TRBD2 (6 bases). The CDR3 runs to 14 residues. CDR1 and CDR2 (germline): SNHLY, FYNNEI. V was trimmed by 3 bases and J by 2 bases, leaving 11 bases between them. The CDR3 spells CASSDGTGAYEQYF. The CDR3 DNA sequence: TGTGCCAGCAGTGACGGGACTGGGGCCTACGAGCAGTACTTC.

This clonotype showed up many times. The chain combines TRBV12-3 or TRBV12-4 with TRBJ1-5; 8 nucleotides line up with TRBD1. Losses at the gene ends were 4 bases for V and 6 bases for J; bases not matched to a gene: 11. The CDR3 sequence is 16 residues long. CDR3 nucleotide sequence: TGTGCCAGCAGTTCCGACGGGACAGGATCGTTTCAGCCCCAGCATTTT. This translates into CASSSDGTGSFQPQHF.

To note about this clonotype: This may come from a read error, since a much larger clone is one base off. CDR3 coding DNA: TGTGCCAGCAGCCAAGTTTTGCATAACTATGGCTACACCTTC. Its translation: CASSQVLHNYGYTF. This chain joins TRBV7-9 and TRBJ1-2, with no clear D. Per germline, CDR1 SEHNR and CDR2 FQNEAQ (reference sequence). Trimming removed 5 bases at V and 1 base at J, with 11 bases between. The CDR3 spans 14 residues.

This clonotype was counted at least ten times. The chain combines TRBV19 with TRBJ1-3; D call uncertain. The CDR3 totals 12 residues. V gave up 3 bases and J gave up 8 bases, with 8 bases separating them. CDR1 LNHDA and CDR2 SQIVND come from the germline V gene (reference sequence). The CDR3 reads CASSISAYTIYF. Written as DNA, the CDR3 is TGTGCCAGTAGTATTTCGGCTTACACCATATATTTT.

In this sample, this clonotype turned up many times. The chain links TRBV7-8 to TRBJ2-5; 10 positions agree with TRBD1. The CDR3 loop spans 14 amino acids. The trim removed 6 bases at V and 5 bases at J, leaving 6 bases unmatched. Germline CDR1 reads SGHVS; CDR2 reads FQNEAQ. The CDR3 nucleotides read TGTGCCAGCAGTTGGGACAGGGGTTCCGAGACCCAGTACTTC. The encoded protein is CASSWDRGSETQYF.

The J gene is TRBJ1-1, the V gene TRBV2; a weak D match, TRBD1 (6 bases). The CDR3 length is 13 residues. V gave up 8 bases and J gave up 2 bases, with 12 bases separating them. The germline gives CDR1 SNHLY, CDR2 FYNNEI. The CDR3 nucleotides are TGTGCCAGCGGGGGGCCCGTTAACACTGAAGCTTTCTTT. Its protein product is CASGGPVNTEAFF.

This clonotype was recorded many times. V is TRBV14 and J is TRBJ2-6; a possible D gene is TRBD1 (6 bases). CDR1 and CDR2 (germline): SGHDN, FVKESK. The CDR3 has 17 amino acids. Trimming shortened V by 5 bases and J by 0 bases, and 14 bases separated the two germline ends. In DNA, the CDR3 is TGTGCCAGCAGCTGGACCGGGACAATCTCTGGGGCCAACGTCCTGACTTTC. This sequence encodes CASSWTGTISGANVLTF. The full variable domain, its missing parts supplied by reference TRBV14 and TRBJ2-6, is EAGVTQFPSHSVIEKGQTVTLRCDPISGHDNLYWYRRVMGKEIKFLLHFVKESKQDESGMPNNRFLAERTGGTYSTLKVQPAELEDSGVYFCASSWTGTISGANVLTFGAGSRLTVL.

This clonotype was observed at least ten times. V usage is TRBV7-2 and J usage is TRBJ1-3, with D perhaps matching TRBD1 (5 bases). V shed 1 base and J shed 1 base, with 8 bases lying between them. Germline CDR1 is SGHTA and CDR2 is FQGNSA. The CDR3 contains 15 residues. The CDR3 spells CASSLVGTSGNTIYF. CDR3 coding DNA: TGTGCCAGCAGCTTAGTGGGGACTTCTGGAAACACCATATATTTT.

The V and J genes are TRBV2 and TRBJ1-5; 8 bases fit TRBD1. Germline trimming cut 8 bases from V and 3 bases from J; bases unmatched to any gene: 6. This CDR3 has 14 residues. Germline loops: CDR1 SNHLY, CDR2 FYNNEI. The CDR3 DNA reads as TGTGCCAGCGCAGGGACAGGAAACAATCAGCCCCAGCATTTT. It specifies CASAGTGNNQPQHF.

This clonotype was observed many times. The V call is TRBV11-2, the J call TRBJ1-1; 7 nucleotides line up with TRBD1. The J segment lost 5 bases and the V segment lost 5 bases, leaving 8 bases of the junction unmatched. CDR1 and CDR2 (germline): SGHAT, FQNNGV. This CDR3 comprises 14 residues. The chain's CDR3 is CASSPRQGWTEAFF. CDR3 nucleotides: TGTGCCAGCAGCCCTCGACAGGGATGGACTGAAGCTTTCTTT.

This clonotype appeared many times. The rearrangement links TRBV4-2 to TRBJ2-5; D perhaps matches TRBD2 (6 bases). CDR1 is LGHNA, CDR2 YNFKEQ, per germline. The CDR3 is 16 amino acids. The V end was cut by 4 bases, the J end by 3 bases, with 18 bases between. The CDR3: CASSLLLSGIEETQYF. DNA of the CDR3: TGTGCCAGCAGCCTCCTCCTTAGCGGTATTGAAGAGACCCAGTACTTC.

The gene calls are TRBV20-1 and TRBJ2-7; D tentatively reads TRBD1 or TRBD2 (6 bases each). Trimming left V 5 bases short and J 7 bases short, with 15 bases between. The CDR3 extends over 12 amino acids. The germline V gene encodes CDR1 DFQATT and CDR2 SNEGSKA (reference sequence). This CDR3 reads CSAPWGAGEQYF. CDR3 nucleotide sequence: TGCAGTGCTCCCTGGGGGGCCGGGGAGCAGTACTTC.

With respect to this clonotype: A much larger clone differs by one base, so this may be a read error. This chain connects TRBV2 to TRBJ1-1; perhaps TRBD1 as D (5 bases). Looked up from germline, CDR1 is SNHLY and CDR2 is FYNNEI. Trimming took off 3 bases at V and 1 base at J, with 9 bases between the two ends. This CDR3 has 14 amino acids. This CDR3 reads CASSDEGTNTEAFF. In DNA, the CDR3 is TGTGCCAGCAGTGATGAGGGGACGAACACTGAAGCTTTCTTT.

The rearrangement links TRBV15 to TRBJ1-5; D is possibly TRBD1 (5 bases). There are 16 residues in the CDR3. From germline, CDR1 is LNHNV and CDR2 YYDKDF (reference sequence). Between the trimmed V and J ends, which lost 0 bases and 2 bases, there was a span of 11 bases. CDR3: CATSRDIQGGNQPQHF. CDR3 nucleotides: TGTGCCACCAGCAGAGATATCCAGGGTGGCAATCAGCCCCAGCATTTT.

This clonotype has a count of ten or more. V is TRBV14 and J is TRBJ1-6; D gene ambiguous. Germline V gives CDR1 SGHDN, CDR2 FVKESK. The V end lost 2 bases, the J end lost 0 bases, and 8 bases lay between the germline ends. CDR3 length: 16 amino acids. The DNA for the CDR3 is TGTGCCAGCAGCCAAAAACACAGCTCCTATAATTCACCCCTCCACTTT. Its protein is CASSQKHSSYNSPLHF.

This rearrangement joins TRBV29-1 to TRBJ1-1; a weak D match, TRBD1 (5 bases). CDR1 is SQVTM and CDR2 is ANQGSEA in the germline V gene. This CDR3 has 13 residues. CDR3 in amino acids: CRRTGGEITEAFF. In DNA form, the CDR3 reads TGCAGACGTACTGGGGGGGAGATTACTGAAGCTTTCTTT.

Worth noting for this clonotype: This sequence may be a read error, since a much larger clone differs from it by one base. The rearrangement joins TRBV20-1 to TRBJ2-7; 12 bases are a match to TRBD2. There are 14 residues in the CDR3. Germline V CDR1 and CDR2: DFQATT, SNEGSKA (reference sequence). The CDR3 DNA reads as TGCAGTGCTAGACGACTAGCGGGAGTGGATGAGCGGTACTTC. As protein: CSARRLAGVDERYF.

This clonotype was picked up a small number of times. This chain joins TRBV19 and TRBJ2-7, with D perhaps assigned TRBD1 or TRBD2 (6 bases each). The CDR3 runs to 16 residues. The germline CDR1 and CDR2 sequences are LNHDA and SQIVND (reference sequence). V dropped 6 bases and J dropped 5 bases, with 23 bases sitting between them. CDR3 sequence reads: CASSASGAGSRHEQYF. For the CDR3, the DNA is TGTGCCAGTAGCGCTTCGGGGGCCGGGAGTCGGCACGAGCAGTACTTC.

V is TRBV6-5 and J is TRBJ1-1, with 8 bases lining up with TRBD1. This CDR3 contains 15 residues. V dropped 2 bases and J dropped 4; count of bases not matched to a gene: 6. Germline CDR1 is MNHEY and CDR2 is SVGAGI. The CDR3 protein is CASSYDRGSVTEAFF. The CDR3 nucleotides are TGTGCCAGCAGTTACGACAGGGGATCGGTCACTGAAGCTTTCTTT.

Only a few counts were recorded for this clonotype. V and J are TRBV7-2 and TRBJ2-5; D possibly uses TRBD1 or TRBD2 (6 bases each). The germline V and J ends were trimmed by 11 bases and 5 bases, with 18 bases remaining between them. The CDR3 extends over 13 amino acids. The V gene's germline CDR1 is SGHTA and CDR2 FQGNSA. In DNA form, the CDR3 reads TGTGCCTGGGGGGCGGGGCGAGGGGAGACCCAGTACTTC. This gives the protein CAWGAGRGETQYF.

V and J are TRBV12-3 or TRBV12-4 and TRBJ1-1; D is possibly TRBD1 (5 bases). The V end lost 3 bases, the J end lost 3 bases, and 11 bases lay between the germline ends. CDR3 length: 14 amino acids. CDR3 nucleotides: TGTGCCAGCAGTTTTGCGGGGGGGTACACTGAAGCTTTCTTT. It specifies CASSFAGGYTEAFF.

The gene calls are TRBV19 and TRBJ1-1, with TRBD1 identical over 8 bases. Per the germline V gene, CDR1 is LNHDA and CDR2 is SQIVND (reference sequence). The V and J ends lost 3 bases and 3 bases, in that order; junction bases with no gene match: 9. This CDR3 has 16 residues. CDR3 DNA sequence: TGTGCCAGTAGTATGAGCGGACAGGGAGGCGACACTGAAGCTTTCTTT. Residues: CASSMSGQGGDTEAFF. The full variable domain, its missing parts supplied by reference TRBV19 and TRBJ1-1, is DGGITQSPKYLFRKEGQNVTLSCEQNLNHDAMYWYRQDPGQGLRLIYYSQIVNDFQKGDIAEGYSVSREKKESFPLTVTSAQKNPTAFYLCASSMSGQGGDTEAFFGQGTRLTVV.

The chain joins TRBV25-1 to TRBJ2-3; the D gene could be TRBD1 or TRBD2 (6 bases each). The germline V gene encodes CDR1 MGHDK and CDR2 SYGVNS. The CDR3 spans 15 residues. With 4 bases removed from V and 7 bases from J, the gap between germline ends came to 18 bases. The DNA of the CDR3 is TGTGCCAGCAGTGCTAGGCTGGGGGGCCTTTATACGCAGTATTTT. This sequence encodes CASSARLGGLYTQYF.

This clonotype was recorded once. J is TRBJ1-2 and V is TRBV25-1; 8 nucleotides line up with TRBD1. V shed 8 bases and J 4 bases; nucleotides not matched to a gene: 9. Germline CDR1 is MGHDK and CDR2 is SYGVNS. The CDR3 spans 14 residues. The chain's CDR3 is CASLGTGTFYGYTF. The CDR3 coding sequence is TGTGCCAGCCTCGGGACAGGAACCTTCTATGGCTACACCTTC.